Shown below are 28 T cell receptor beta chains from a single sample sequenced in a study of T cell repertoires in cytomegalovirus infection. TCRdb passed the reads through MiXCR, listing each CDR3 protein once. This table holds roughly 220,000 distinct CDR3 sequences, about 40% found once. These receptors are not linked to any known antigen. Sequencing was performed on CD8+ T cells from cultured PBMCs, taken from culture after CMV antigen stimulation. The receptors stem from a human donor in good health (CMV status not recorded). Some clones in this sample may be carry-over from other donors' samples.

Concerning this clonotype itself: One end of the junction fails to match germline, which may point to a read error. The chain couples TRBV28 to TRBJ1-2; 9 nucleotides match TRBD1. Germline loops: CDR1 MDHEN, CDR2 SYDVKM. The length of the CDR3 is 16 residues. CDR3 nucleotides: TGTGACAGCAGCCCTACCGGGACAGGGACTTTCTATGGCTACACCTTC. Translation: CDSSPTGTGTFYGYTF.

This chain joins TRBV6-1 and TRBJ2-7; 7 bases are a match to TRBD1. Per the germline V gene, CDR1 is MNHNS and CDR2 is SASEGT. The V segment lost 3 bases and the J segment 5 bases; nucleotides outside the gene matches: 4. The CDR3 sequence is 13 residues long. The CDR3 DNA sequence: TGTGCCAGCAGTGAGACAGGGAGAAACGAGCAGTACTTC. Translation gives CASSETGRNEQYF.

The chain joins TRBV27 to TRBJ2-1; 9 positions match TRBD1. The CDR3 totals 15 residues. Germline CDR1 and CDR2: MNHEY and SMNVEV (reference sequence). Trimming at V came to 3 bases and at J to 3 bases, leaving 3 bases not matched to a gene. The CDR3 reads CASSFGQGNYNEQFF. CDR3 coding DNA: TGTGCCAGCAGTTTCGGACAGGGGAACTACAATGAGCAGTTCTTC.

The chain carries TRBV24-1 and TRBJ2-7; D may be TRBD2 (5 bases). Germline CDR1 KGHDR, CDR2 SFDVKD. V lost 4 bases, J lost 0 bases, and 15 bases lay in between. The CDR3 is made up of 16 amino acids. CDR3 residues: CATSDSQDFYSYEQYF. The CDR3 nucleotides are TGTGCCACCAGTGACTCCCAGGACTTTTACTCCTACGAGCAGTACTTC.

This chain links TRBV3-1 with TRBJ1-2; the match to TRBD1 covers 7 bases. Germline V gene data show CDR1 as LGHDT and CDR2 as YNNKEL (reference sequence). Trimming at V came to 4 bases and at J to 1 base, leaving 6 bases not matched to a gene. This CDR3 contains 15 residues. The CDR3 sequence is CASSPWDRSNYGYTF. The CDR3 DNA reads as TGTGCCAGCAGCCCTTGGGACAGAAGTAACTATGGCTACACCTTC.

In this sample, this clonotype turned up many times. The J gene is TRBJ2-1, the V gene TRBV7-7, with 7 bases matching TRBD2. The CDR3 runs to 16 residues. Trimming cost V 1 base and J 7 bases; bases outside gene matches: 10. In germline, CDR1 is SSHAT, CDR2 FNYEAQ (reference sequence). This CDR3 reads CASSLGAGTTTNEQFF. In nucleotides, the CDR3 is TGTGCCAGCAGCTTAGGGGCAGGGACTACCACTAATGAGCAGTTCTTC.

This rearrangement joins TRBV2 to TRBJ2-1, with TRBD2 matching 7 bases. From germline, CDR1 is SNHLY and CDR2 FYNNEI. Trimming cost V 6 bases and J 7 bases; bases outside gene matches: 3. There are 12 residues in the CDR3. CDR3 nucleotides: TGTGCCAGCAGGGGGGGGTGGAATGAGCAGTTCTTC. As protein: CASRGGWNEQFF.

This clonotype was seen more than once but under ten times. The V gene is TRBV28, the J gene TRBJ1-5, with D uncertain. The ends were cut back, 4 bases at V and 0 bases at J, with 7 bases in the middle. Germline CDR1 MDHEN, CDR2 SYDVKM. CDR3 length: 14 amino acids. In DNA, the CDR3 is TGTGCCAGCAGTTCTGCGAATAGCAATCAGCCCCAGCATTTT. Encoded protein: CASSSANSNQPQHF. The full variable domain, in which reference TRBV28 and TRBJ1-5 provide the parts outside the CDR3, is DVKVTQSSRYLVKRTGEKVFLECVQDMDHENMFWYRQDPGLGLRLIYFSYDVKMKEKGDIPEGYSVSREKKERFSLILESASTNQTSMYLCASSSANSNQPQHFGDGTRLSIL.

The table lists this clonotype with a count of one. The chain uses TRBV15 and TRBJ1-1, with D possibly matching TRBD1 (5 bases). CDR1 is LNHNV, CDR2 YYDKDF, per germline (reference sequence). The CDR3 sequence is 19 residues long. V dropped 2 bases and J dropped 1 base, with 23 bases sitting between them. The CDR3 sequence: CATSRPPTRTLIENTEAFF. CDR3 DNA sequence: TGTGCCACCAGCAGACCTCCTACCCGGACACTTATCGAGAACACTGAAGCTTTCTTT.

CDR3 in DNA: TGCAGCGCCGGGCGAGAGTTCAATGAGCAGTTCTTC. This codes for CSAGREFNEQFF. The J gene is TRBJ2-1, the V gene TRBV29-1, with D hard to call. V was shortened by 7 bases and J by 6 bases, with 13 bases between the two germline ends. The CDR3 has 12 residues. Germline loops: CDR1 SQVTM, CDR2 ANQGSEA.

The chain has TRBV28 and TRBJ2-7, with 11 bases matching TRBD2. The CDR3 covers 18 residues. The J segment lost 4 bases and the V segment lost 1 base, leaving 12 bases of the junction unmatched. Germline lookup yields CDR1 MDHEN and CDR2 SYDVKM. The chain's CDR3 is CASSLSYIRLAGSYEQYF. The CDR3, as DNA: TGTGCCAGCAGTTTATCATATATCCGACTAGCGGGGTCATACGAGCAGTACTTC.

This clonotype has a handful of counts. At one end the junction does not follow the germline gene, possibly because of a read error. The chain recombines TRBV20-1 with TRBJ2-3, with 8 bases identical to TRBD1. Germline lookup yields CDR1 DFQATT and CDR2 SNEGSKA (reference sequence). The CDR3 consists of 17 residues. In DNA form, the CDR3 reads TGCAGTGCTGGAGACAGGGGCCTCCGACTTTTCACAGATACGCAGTATTTT. The encoded protein is CSAGDRGLRLFTDTQYF.

The chain is built from TRBV12-3 or TRBV12-4 and TRBJ2-3; D may be TRBD1 or TRBD2 (6 bases each). V was trimmed by 7 bases and J by 0 bases, leaving 17 bases between them. CDR3 size: 16 residues. The CDR3 region is CASTLRGASSTDTQYF. The CDR3 DNA is TGTGCCAGCACCTTAAGGGGGGCGTCGAGCACAGATACGCAGTATTTT.

This clonotype came up a few times. The chain is built from TRBV12-3 or TRBV12-4 and TRBJ2-3; a weak D match, TRBD1 (6 bases). This CDR3 is built from 12 residues. V shed 7 bases and J shed 5 bases, with 10 bases lying between them. The CDR3 protein is CASIQGGDTQYF. The CDR3 region has the DNA TGTGCCAGCATCCAAGGGGGAGATACGCAGTATTTT.

This clonotype came up a few times. This chain links TRBV6-1 with TRBJ2-7; unclear D gene. CDR1 and CDR2 from the germline V gene are MNHNS and SASEGT. The V gene lost 0 bases and the J gene lost 4 bases, with 1 base spanning the gap. The CDR3 extends over 11 amino acids. CDR3: CASSEAYEQYF. The CDR3 DNA sequence: TGTGCCAGCAGTGAAGCTTACGAGCAGTACTTC.

This clonotype was seen a handful of times. The rearrangement uses TRBV19 and TRBJ2-7; weak D call: TRBD2 (5 bases). The CDR3 runs to 13 residues. Germline loops: CDR1 LNHDA, CDR2 SQIVND (reference sequence). Trimming cost V 3 bases and J 3 bases, with 9 bases left between them. The CDR3 region has the DNA TGTGCCAGTAGTATTCTGAGGGACTACGAGCAGTACTTC. This encodes CASSILRDYEQYF.

The rearrangement joins TRBV27 to TRBJ1-2; 9 bases match TRBD1. The CDR3 is made up of 17 amino acids. After removal of 5 bases from V and 1 base from J, the junction contained 11 bases not matched to a gene. Germline loops: CDR1 MNHEY, CDR2 SMNVEV (reference sequence). The CDR3 DNA reads as TGTGCCAGCAGTCCACGACAGGGGGACCCCTTTAACTATGGCTACACCTTC. Residues: CASSPRQGDPFNYGYTF.

This chain uses TRBV11-2 with TRBJ1-1; unclear D gene. V lost 0 bases and J lost 11, with 13 bases in between. This CDR3 spans 13 amino acids. Germline assignment: CDR1 SGHAT and CDR2 FQNNGV. The CDR3 DNA sequence: TGTGCCAGCAGCTTAGATATATCGTTTGGGGCTTTCTTT. Translation gives CASSLDISFGAFF.

This CDR3 is CASSLARGRLGGELFF. The CDR3 bases are TGTGCCAGCAGTTTAGCCCGAGGGCGACTTGGCGGGGAGCTGTTTTTT. This chain uses TRBV12-3 or TRBV12-4 with TRBJ2-2; the D gene is possibly TRBD2 (5 bases). This CDR3 has 16 amino acids. Trimming cost V 0 bases and J 7 bases, with 15 bases left between them.

The chain recombines TRBV27 with TRBJ2-1; 9 positions agree with TRBD2. CDR3 size: 15 residues. Unmatched junction bases numbered 10, after V lost 9 bases and J lost 4 bases. Per the germline V gene, CDR1 is MNHEY and CDR2 is SMNVEV (reference sequence). CDR3 DNA: TGTGCCAGTGCGATAACGACTAGCGGTTACAATGAGCAGTTCTTC. It codes for CASAITTSGYNEQFF.

This clonotype has only one observation. This chain uses TRBV14 with TRBJ2-5, with D tentatively TRBD1 or TRBD2 (5 bases each). Deletions cut 0 bases from V and 7 bases from J, with 18 bases between. CDR1 and CDR2 from the germline V gene are SGHDN and FVKESK. The CDR3 length is 16 residues. The CDR3 spells CASSQEGEGLESTQYF. Written as DNA, the CDR3 is TGTGCCAGCAGCCAAGAGGGGGAAGGGCTGGAGTCGACCCAGTACTTC.

This clonotype was seen a single time. The chain carries TRBV27 and TRBJ2-2, with 8 bases aligning to TRBD2. The germline gives CDR1 MNHEY, CDR2 SMNVEV (reference sequence). The CDR3 length is 16 residues. The J segment lost 3 bases and the V segment lost 5 bases, leaving 8 bases of the junction unmatched. The CDR3 DNA follows: TGTGCCAGCAGTACGGAAGCGGGAGTAGACACCGGGGAGCTGTTTTTT. Residues: CASSTEAGVDTGELFF.

The chain carries TRBV27 and TRBJ2-5; weak D call: TRBD2 (5 bases). The CDR3 runs to 13 residues. The ends were cut back, 7 bases at V and 6 bases at J, with 15 bases in the middle. Germline V lookup: CDR1 MNHEY, CDR2 SMNVEV (reference sequence). CDR3 sequence: CASTPGGRKTQYF. The CDR3 DNA is TGTGCCAGCACCCCCGGAGGACGAAAGACCCAGTACTTC.

The chain joins TRBV19 to TRBJ2-7; D is possibly TRBD1 (5 bases). The length of the CDR3 is 15 residues. V lost 6 bases, J lost 3 bases, and 18 bases lay in between. The germline CDR1 and CDR2 sequences are LNHDA and SQIVND (reference sequence). CDR3 bases: TGTGCCAGTAGAGAATTCGGTCAACAGGTCTACGAGCAGTACTTC. Its protein is CASREFGQQVYEQYF.

This clonotype has a handful of counts. The V and J genes are TRBV10-3 and TRBJ2-6; 13 nucleotides align to TRBD2. Looked up from germline, CDR1 is ENHRY and CDR2 is SYGVKD. The CDR3 is made up of 15 amino acids. The junction had 4 bases not matched to a gene; V was cut back by 11 bases and J by 3 bases. The CDR3 DNA follows: TGTGCCTCGGGACTAGCGGGATATGGGGCCAACGTCCTGACTTTC. Translation: CASGLAGYGANVLTF.

This clonotype was picked up a small number of times. This sequence joins TRBV7-3 and TRBJ2-1; D possibly corresponds to TRBD2 (6 bases). The CDR3 has 15 amino acids. Trimming shortened V by 2 bases and J by 7 bases, and 15 bases separated the two germline ends. The V gene's germline CDR1 is SGHTA and CDR2 FQGTGA. The CDR3 sequence is CASSLLRGGRNEQFF. The CDR3 DNA sequence: TGTGCCAGCAGCTTACTTCGTGGGGGGAGAAATGAGCAGTTCTTC.

The DNA for the CDR3 is TGTGCCAGCAGCTCCGGACTAGCGGGACACCAAGAGACCCAGTACTTC. Its protein is CASSSGLAGHQETQYF. V gene TRBV11-3 combines with J gene TRBJ2-5; 12 nucleotides match TRBD2. Germline loops: CDR1 SGHNT, CDR2 YENEEA. The CDR3 contains 16 residues. The V gene end was trimmed by 4 bases and the J gene end by 0 bases; junction bases not matched to a gene: 3.

The J gene is TRBJ2-1, the V gene TRBV28, with D possibly being TRBD1 or TRBD2 (5 bases each). CDR1 is MDHEN and CDR2 is SYDVKM in the germline V gene. The CDR3 loop spans 17 amino acids. The ends were cut back, 2 bases at V and 4 bases at J, with 18 bases in the middle. The DNA for the CDR3 is TGTGCCAGCAGTTTACCCCTGGGACGGATTCAATACAATGAGCAGTTCTTC. Translation gives CASSLPLGRIQYNEQFF.